The rows below give T cell receptor beta chains drawn from one sample of a study of OX40 agonist ivuxolimab in advanced cancers. Sequenced by immunoSEQ multiplex PCR; TCRdb stores in-frame clones only, minus some. The sample lists approximately 100,000 clones, about 90% occurring once. The starting material was CD4+ or CD8+ T cells sorted from blood, obtained in a trial of the OX40 agonist ivuxolimab. The receptor set was obtained from an adult with an advanced solid tumor such as melanoma, head and neck, liver or kidney cancer. CDR3s include the opening cysteine and the closing phenylalanine or tryptophan. A D gene is named only where the DNA matches it firmly. Size values are once, few and many counts, or a class for expanded clones, and some rows have none.

V	J	D	size	CDR3	DNA
TRBV19	TRBJ2-7	-	-	CASSPRGRYEQYF	TGTGCCAGTAGTCCCCGGGGACGGTACGAGCAGTACTTC
TRBV6-1	TRBJ2-3	TRBD2	few	CASSEGSGGQDTQYF	TGTGCCAGCAGTGAAGGTAGCGGGGGGCAAGATACGCAGTATTTT
TRBV18	TRBJ2-3	-	-	CASSPWVIGTDTQYF	TGTGCCAGCTCACCTTGGGTAATCGGTACAGATACGCAGTATTTT
TRBV19	TRBJ2-3	-	-	CASSIGVGTDTQYF	TGTGCCAGTAGTATAGGAGTGGGCACAGATACGCAGTATTTT
TRBV9	TRBJ2-7	TRBD1	-	CASSPETGAYEQYF	TGTGCCAGCAGCCCAGAAACAGGGGCCTACGAGCAGTACTTC
TRBV18	TRBJ2-3	TRBD2	-	CASSSRTSGGTSTDTQYF	TGTGCCAGCTCATCGAGGACTAGCGGGGGAACTAGCACAGATACGCAGTATTTT
TRBV30	TRBJ1-6	TRBD1	-	CAWSLAGGHNSPLHF	TGTGCCTGGAGTCTGGCAGGGGGCCATAATTCACCCCTCCACTTT
TRBV28	TRBJ1-1	TRBD1	-	CASSSPHRGRTEAFF	TGTGCCAGCAGTTCCCCCCACAGGGGGCGAACTGAAGCTTTCTTT
TRBV19	TRBJ2-7	TRBD1	-	CASRDRDRSSYEQYF	TGTGCCAGTAGAGACCGGGACAGGAGCTCCTACGAGCAGTACTTC
TRBV6-4	TRBJ2-2	-	-	CASSDRGSNTGELFF	TGTGCCAGCAGTGACAGGGGGAGCAACACCGGGGAGCTGTTTTTT
TRBV15	TRBJ1-2	TRBD1	-	CATSRDEGQGVGYTF	TGTGCCACCAGCAGAGATGAGGGACAGGGCGTTGGCTACACCTTC
TRBV4-3	TRBJ2-6	-	-	CASSQLGFSGANVLTF	TGCGCCAGCAGCCAGTTGGGCTTCTCTGGGGCCAACGTCCTGACTTTC
TRBV7-6	TRBJ1-3	-	-	CASSLAGSGNTIYF	TGTGCCAGCAGCTTAGCAGGGTCGGGAAACACCATATATTTT
TRBV15	TRBJ1-5	TRBD1	-	CATSRVGQGRNQPQHF	TGTGCCACCAGCAGAGTCGGACAGGGGCGCAATCAGCCCCAGCATTTT
TRBV30	TRBJ1-1	-	-	CAWSVRDVSKAFF	TGTGCCTGGAGTGTACGGGACGTCAGTAAGGCTTTCTTT
TRBV6-9	TRBJ2-7	-	-	CASSWGQGPYEQYF	TGTGCCAGCAGTTGGGGCCAGGGGCCCTACGAGCAGTACTTC
TRBV10-1	TRBJ2-2	TRBD1	-	CASSIRGPTGELFF	TGCGCCAGCAGTATTAGGGGGCCCACCGGGGAGCTGTTTTTT
TRBV6-5	TRBJ1-1	-	-	CASSYLGRERTEAFF	TGTGCCAGCAGTTACCTGGGGAGGGAAAGGACTGAAGCTTTCTTT
TRBV7-9	TRBJ2-1	-	once	CASSLGDQSNEQFF	TGTGCCAGCAGCTTAGGGGACCAAAGCAATGAGCAGTTCTTC
TRBV9	TRBJ1-3	-	-	CASSVAGGVGGNTIYF	TGTGCCAGCAGCGTAGCCGGAGGGGTAGGGGGAAACACCATATATTTT
TRBV11-2	TRBJ2-1	-	-	CASSPGSGNNEQFF	TGTGCCAGCAGCCCAGGATCGGGGAACAATGAGCAGTTCTTC
TRBV10-3	TRBJ1-6	TRBD1	few	CAIKGQGVNSPLHF	TGTGCCATCAAGGGACAGGGGGTTAATTCACCCCTCCACTTT
TRBV9	TRBJ1-3	-	-	CASSAQALTGNTIYF	TGTGCCAGCAGCGCCCAGGCGTTAACGGGAAACACCATATATTTT
TRBV9	TRBJ1-3	-	once	CASSDRGLGRNTIYF	TGTGCCAGCAGCGACCGGGGGCTCGGCCGAAACACCATATATTTT
TRBV18	TRBJ1-1	-	-	CASSPSSERGGTEAFF	TGTGCCAGCTCACCAAGTTCGGAGAGGGGCGGCACTGAAGCTTTCTTT
TRBV5-6	TRBJ1-1	-	-	CASMRRWTNTEAFF	TGTGCCAGCATGAGGAGATGGACTAACACTGAAGCTTTCTTT
TRBV6-6	TRBJ1-2	TRBD1	-	CASRDTGDNYGYTF	TGTGCCAGCAGAGATACAGGGGACAACTATGGCTACACCTTC
TRBV11-2	TRBJ1-3	-	-	CASHQGHSGNTIYF	TGTGCCAGCCACCAGGGTCACTCTGGAAACACCATATATTTT
TRBV4-2	TRBJ1-1	-	-	CASSQGRQTNTEAFF	TGTGCCAGCAGCCAAGGAAGACAGACGAACACTGAAGCTTTCTTT
TRBV7-9	TRBJ2-1	-	-	CASSSRGISLNEQFF	TGTGCCAGCAGCTCGAGGGGGATCTCACTGAATGAGCAGTTCTTC
TRBV15	TRBJ1-1	TRBD1	once	CATSTAGTGEGRNTEAFF	TGTGCCACCAGCACGGCTGGGACAGGGGAAGGTCGGAACACTGAAGCTTTCTTT
TRBV11-2	TRBJ1-2	-	-	CASSLDDRTGGDGYTF	TGTGCCAGCAGCTTAGATGACAGAACAGGAGGGGATGGCTACACCTTC
TRBV9	TRBJ1-5	-	-	CASSRQPNQPQHF	TGTGCCAGCAGCAGACAGCCTAATCAGCCCCAGCATTTT
TRBV5-1	TRBJ2-5	-	-	CASSVSGVQETQYF	TGCGCCAGCAGCGTCTCTGGCGTTCAAGAGACCCAGTACTTC
TRBV6-6	TRBJ1-6	-	-	CASTRDGSSYNSPLHF	TGTGCCAGCACCAGGGACGGTAGCTCCTATAATTCACCCCTCCACTTT
TRBV6-5	TRBJ2-7	-	once	CASSYSRVYEQYF	TGTGCCAGCAGTTACTCAAGGGTCTACGAGCAGTACTTC
TRBV11-2	TRBJ2-5	TRBD2	-	CASSFRGGQETQYF	TGTGCCAGCAGCTTCCGGGGGGGCCAAGAGACCCAGTACTTC
TRBV18	TRBJ2-6	TRBD1	-	CASSPSGTDFTGANVLTF	TGTGCCAGCTCACCCTCCGGGACAGACTTTACTGGGGCCAACGTCCTGACTTTC